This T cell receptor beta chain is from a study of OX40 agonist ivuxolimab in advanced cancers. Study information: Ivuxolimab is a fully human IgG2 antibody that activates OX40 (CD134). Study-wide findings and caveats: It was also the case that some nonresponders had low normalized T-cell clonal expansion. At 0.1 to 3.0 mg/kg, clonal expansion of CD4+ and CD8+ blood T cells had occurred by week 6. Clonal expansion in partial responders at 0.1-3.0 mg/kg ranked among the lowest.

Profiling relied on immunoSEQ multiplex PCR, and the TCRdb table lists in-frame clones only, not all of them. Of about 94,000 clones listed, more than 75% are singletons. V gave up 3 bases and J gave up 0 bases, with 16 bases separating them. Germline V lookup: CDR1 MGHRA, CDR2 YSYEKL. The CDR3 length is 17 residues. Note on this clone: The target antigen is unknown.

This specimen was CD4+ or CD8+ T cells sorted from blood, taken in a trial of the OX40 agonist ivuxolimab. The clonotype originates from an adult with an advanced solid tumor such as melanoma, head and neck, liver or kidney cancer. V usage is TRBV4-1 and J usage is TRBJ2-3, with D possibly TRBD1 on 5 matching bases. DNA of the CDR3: TGCGCCAGCAGCCAGGCCCCAGGGCGGTCTAGCACAGATACGCAGTATTTT. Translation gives CASSQAPGRSSTDTQYF.